This T cell receptor beta chain was obtained from a study of a mutant IDH1 vaccine in newly diagnosed glioma. Overall study: The study held visit V12 at week 35 and visit V13 at week 47. Study-wide points: Pseudoprogression appeared unlinked to shifts in leading peripheral T cell clonotypes.

Deletions cut 4 bases from V and 3 bases from J, with 12 bases between. The CDR3 has 15 amino acids. Germline V gene data show CDR1 as LNHDA and CDR2 as SQIVND (reference sequence). Assay used: immunoSEQ multiplex PCR; TCRdb lists only in-frame clones, some missing. This sample has approximately 30,000 clones; around 90% occur once, and the top ten carry 5% to 6.5%. Noted time point: week 47, end of study. Doses consisted of 300 ug of mutant IDH1 20-mer peptide each, paired with topical imiquimod. On this clone itself: What it recognizes is unknown.

The clonotype originates from a woman aged 35 to 49 with glioma. The starting material was PBMCs, obtained from a glioma patient whose treatment included an IDH1 peptide vaccine. V gene TRBV19 combines with J gene TRBJ2-2; a possible D gene is TRBD1 (6 bases). The CDR3 nucleotides are TGTGCCAGTAGTACTCCGGGACACTACACCGGGGAGCTGTTTTTT. This sequence encodes CASSTPGHYTGELFF. The full variable domain, completed using reference TRBV19 and TRBJ2-2, is DGGITQSPKYLFRKEGQNVTLSCEQNLNHDAMYWYRQDPGQGLRLIYYSQIVNDFQKGDIAEGYSVSREKKESFPLTVTSAQKNPTAFYLCASSTPGHYTGELFFGEGSRLTVL.